The 18 T cell receptor beta chains below all came from one sample that was sequenced in a study of CD8 T cells in ankylosing spondylitis. Overall study findings and caveats: It appeared that ankylosing spondylitis blood was characterized by a TCR beta motif of several highly homologous variants.

Which antigens these TCRs recognize remains unknown. TCRdb redid the calling of the 5' RACE reads with MiXCR, one entry per CDR3 protein. The data contain around 770,000 distinct CDR3 sequences, approximately 12% of them singletons. Sequenced input: blood, either unsorted or a sorted T cell fraction (not recorded which). All receptors derive from a male donor with ankylosing spondylitis.

This clonotype came up a few times. V usage is TRBV12-3 or TRBV12-4 and J usage is TRBJ2-3; either TRBD1 or TRBD2 may supply D (5 bases each). V dropped 2 bases and J dropped 6 bases, with 15 bases sitting between them. The CDR3 is made up of 15 amino acids. The CDR3 spells CASSLTGQRLDTQYF. The CDR3 coding sequence is TGTGCCAGCAGTTTAACGGGGCAACGATTGGATACGCAGTATTTT.

This clonotype was observed a handful of times. The J gene is TRBJ2-7, the V gene TRBV20-1, with a tentative D call TRBD2 (5 bases). CDR1 and CDR2 (germline): DFQATT, SNEGSKA (reference sequence). This CDR3 has 13 residues. V was pared by 7 bases and J by 3 bases, with 16 bases between. CDR3 region: CSVFGRTDYEQYF. The CDR3 DNA sequence: TGCAGTGTCTTTGGGAGAACGGACTACGAGCAGTACTTC.

Only a few counts were recorded for this clonotype. The chain combines TRBV25-1 with TRBJ2-1, with 9 bases fitting TRBD2. This CDR3 spans 18 amino acids. After removal of 5 bases from V and 5 bases from J, the junction contained 16 bases not matched to a gene. The germline gives CDR1 MGHDK, CDR2 SYGVNS. CDR3 residues: CASSTNTGSRLADNEQFF. CDR3 nucleotides: TGTGCCAGCAGTACGAATACAGGGTCGAGACTAGCGGACAATGAGCAGTTCTTC.

There are a few counts of this clonotype. This rearrangement joins TRBV7-3 to TRBJ2-3; 10 nucleotides align to TRBD2. The CDR3 loop spans 15 amino acids. V was clipped by 3 bases and J by 8 bases; unmatched bases: 8. The germline V gene encodes CDR1 SGHTA and CDR2 FQGTGA. The CDR3 spells CASSFGTSEYSTQYF. Here the CDR3 DNA reads TGTGCCAGCAGCTTCGGGACTAGCGAATATAGTACGCAGTATTTT.

At least ten counts were recorded for this clonotype. V usage is TRBV29-1 and J usage is TRBJ2-7; maybe TRBD2 (5 bases). The CDR3 runs 11 residues. V was clipped by 5 bases and J by 6 bases, with 11 bases between them. Germline lookup yields CDR1 SQVTM and CDR2 ANQGSEA. The CDR3 loop is CSVLGSTEQYF. The CDR3 DNA sequence: TGCAGCGTTCTAGGGAGTACCGAGCAGTACTTC.

The rearrangement joins TRBV15 to TRBJ1-3; D remains unclear. Trimming cost V 3 bases and J 8 bases, with 5 bases left between them. Germline assignment: CDR1 LNHNV and CDR2 YYDKDF (reference sequence). This CDR3 has 11 amino acids. The chain's CDR3 is CATSRGDTIYF. CDR3 nucleotides: TGTGCCACCAGCAGGGGAGACACCATATATTTT.

This clonotype was observed many times. V is TRBV29-1 and J is TRBJ1-1, with D maybe TRBD1 (6 bases). Germline CDR1 and CDR2: SQVTM and ANQGSEA. The CDR3 has 13 amino acids. The V end was cut by 4 bases, the J end by 7 bases, with 16 bases between. The CDR3 loop is CSVVRSLGGEAFF. The CDR3 DNA sequence: TGCAGCGTTGTGCGCAGCCTAGGGGGTGAAGCTTTCTTT.

There are a few counts of this clonotype. The rearrangement joins TRBV20-1 to TRBJ1-3; no firm D call. The germline V and J ends were trimmed by 3 bases and 2 bases, with 14 bases remaining between them. The CDR3 has 15 residues. Germline CDR1 and CDR2: DFQATT and SNEGSKA (reference sequence). The DNA for the CDR3 is TGCAGTGCTAGCAACTCCAATCGGGCTGGAAACACCATATATTTT. This codes for CSASNSNRAGNTIYF.

This clonotype appeared many times. The V call is TRBV10-3, the J call TRBJ2-5; 9 nucleotides line up with TRBD1. V lost 4 bases and J lost 4; bases outside the gene matches: 1. CDR1 and CDR2 from the germline V gene are ENHRY and SYGVKD. This CDR3 has 13 amino acids. The CDR3 spells CAISGGQGETQYF. The CDR3 DNA reads TGTGCCATCAGTGGGGGACAGGGAGAGACCCAGTACTTC.

This chain connects TRBV20-1 to TRBJ2-3; weak D call: TRBD2 (7 bases). This CDR3 is 16 amino acids long. CDR1 is DFQATT and CDR2 is SNEGSKA in the germline V gene (reference sequence). Trimming stripped 3 bases from V and 2 bases from J, with 18 bases between. DNA of the CDR3: TGCAGTGCTAGTGCGGGGGCCGAATCCTACACAGATACGCAGTATTTT. Translating it yields CSASAGAESYTDTQYF.

This chain links TRBV20-1 with TRBJ2-7; TRBD1 matches 9 bases. The ends lost 0 bases at V and 5 bases at J; junction bases unmatched: 8. The germline gives CDR1 DFQATT, CDR2 SNEGSKA (reference sequence). This CDR3 spans 15 amino acids. CDR3 protein: CSARDYGTGSNEQYF. The CDR3 nucleotides are TGCAGTGCTAGAGATTATGGGACAGGGTCCAACGAGCAGTACTTC.

The chain employs TRBV20-1 and TRBJ1-2, with no clear D. Trimming took 6 bases from V and 8 from J, leaving 19 bases between them. In germline, CDR1 is DFQATT, CDR2 SNEGSKA (reference sequence). The CDR3 has 13 residues. The CDR3 here is CSAFGRREAGYTF. Written as DNA, the CDR3 is TGCAGTGCATTCGGCCGGAGGGAGGCGGGCTACACCTTC.

This rearrangement joins TRBV5-1 to TRBJ1-2; TRBD1 agrees at 8 bases. Per germline, CDR1 SGHRS and CDR2 YFSETQ. The V segment lost 2 bases and the J segment 8 bases; nucleotides outside the gene matches: 11. CDR3 length equals 15 residues. In DNA form, the CDR3 reads TGCGCCAGCAGCTTACGAACAGGGGGAACGGGGGGCTACACCTTC. Amino acids: CASSLRTGGTGGYTF.

A few counts support this clonotype. The V and J genes are TRBV6-2 or TRBV6-3 and TRBJ1-1; the match to TRBD1 covers 10 bases. Looked up from germline, CDR1 is MNHEY and CDR2 is SVGEGT. CDR3 length equals 17 residues. The V segment lost 5 bases and the J segment 6 bases; nucleotides outside the gene matches: 15. Here the CDR3 reads CASSRRDRGPYVAEAFF. CDR3 DNA sequence: TGTGCCAGCAGTCGGAGAGACAGGGGGCCCTATGTCGCTGAAGCTTTCTTT.

The chain couples TRBV2 to TRBJ1-2; no clear D. Trimming took 7 bases from V and 4 from J, leaving 10 bases between them. Germline assignment: CDR1 SNHLY and CDR2 FYNNEI. The CDR3 is 12 amino acids. CDR3 DNA sequence: TGTGCCAGCAAACGGACGGCCTATGGCTACACCTTC. It is translated as CASKRTAYGYTF.

This clonotype was found a few times. This chain connects TRBV2 to TRBJ1-5; D is ambiguous. With 11 bases removed from V and 2 bases from J, the gap between germline ends came to 13 bases. Germline V gene sequence: CDR1 SNHLY, CDR2 FYNNEI. CDR3 size: 13 residues. CDR3 in DNA: TGTGCCGCGGGCCCGGATCGCAATCAGCCCCAGCATTTT. It yields the protein CAAGPDRNQPQHF.

In its sample, this clonotype was seen many times. At one end the junction does not follow the germline gene, possibly because of a read error. V is TRBV24-1 and J is TRBJ2-7, with 9 bases fitting TRBD2. CDR1 and CDR2 (germline): KGHDR, SFDVKD. The CDR3 is made up of 11 amino acids. CDR3: CATSDGTSIHF. CDR3 in DNA: TGTGCCACCAGTGATGGGACTAGCATTCACTTC.

A few counts support this clonotype. This chain joins TRBV5-1 and TRBJ2-6; D remains ambiguous. V gave up 6 bases and J gave up 1 base, with 8 bases separating them. CDR1 and CDR2 from the germline V gene are SGHRS and YFSETQ. The length of the CDR3 is 14 residues. The CDR3 loop reads CASNLQSGANVLTF. CDR3 nucleotides: TGCGCCAGCAACCTTCAGTCTGGGGCCAACGTCCTGACTTTC.